This T cell receptor beta chain was sequenced during a study of cytomegalovirus exposure and HLA in healthy donors. The PCR made use of 60 Vbeta and 13 Jbeta primers. Only in-frame clones appear in the TCRdb table, and some are missing; sequencing was by immunoSEQ multiplex PCR. The sample has 150,000 to 200,000 clones; roughly 77% are singletons. The CDR3 is 15 amino acids. V gave up 4 bases and J gave up 1 base; unmatched junction bases: 7. Germline V CDR1 and CDR2: SGDLS, YYNGEE. The source material was PBMCs. The V and J genes are TRBV9 and TRBJ2-5; 7 bases line up with TRBD2. This TCR was sampled from a woman aged 50 to 60 in good health and CMV-seronegative. CDR3 loop: CASSKGLSAQETQYF. The CDR3 coding sequence is TGTGCCAGCAGCAAGGGACTATCGGCCCAAGAGACCCAGTACTTC.